This section outlines one T cell receptor (beta chain) sequence together with its context. Antigen specificity is unknown. TCR templates numbering roughly 94,000 were assayed per sample. The assay was immunoSEQ multiplex PCR, and TCRdb's table has in-frame clones only and misses some. The sample records approximately 100,000 clones, about 91% being singletons. This specimen belongs to a study of siplizumab effects on memory and regulatory T cells. Overall study results and limits: Phenotypic classification as naive or memory proved unattainable for roughly 80-97% of proliferating CD4+ or CD8+ clones. Naive T cells appeared more varied than memory cells and looked like key alloresponse contributors.

Trimming stripped 5 bases from V and 4 bases from J, with 14 bases between. The CDR3 runs 15 residues. Germline lookup yields CDR1 MDHEN and CDR2 SYDVKM. The sequence came from a human donor in good health. The source material was Tregs sorted from blood. J is TRBJ1-4 and V is TRBV28; possible D gene TRBD1, 5 bases. This CDR3 reads CASSLWSGHNEKLFF. CDR3 in DNA: TGTGCCAGCAGTCTTTGGTCAGGGCATAATGAAAAACTGTTTTTT.